One sample yielded the 19 T cell receptor beta chains listed below, sequenced in a study of blood T cell repertoires in COVID-19. Sequencing was performed with immunoSEQ multiplex PCR; in TCRdb, only in-frame clones are kept and a portion is missing. The table records approximately 120,000 clones, about 89% of them present only once. Sequencing was done on a sample of peripheral blood. These TCRs come from a human donor with acute or convalescent COVID-19. The donor label of this sample is uncertain.

CDR3 bases: TGTGCCAGCAGCCCTAGAGGACTAGATTCCCCCCTCCGCTACAATGAGCAGTTCTTC. Its protein product is CASSPRGLDSPLRYNEQFF. The rearrangement joins TRBV7-9 to TRBJ2-1; the match to TRBD2 covers 7 bases. Germline CDR1 is SEHNR and CDR2 is FQNEAQ (reference sequence). The CDR3 consists of 19 residues. V was clipped by 5 bases and J by 3 bases; unmatched bases: 19.

The chain employs TRBV28 and TRBJ1-2; D may be TRBD1 (6 bases). The CDR3 covers 13 residues. Between the trimmed V and J ends, which lost 5 bases and 4 bases, there was a span of 11 bases. Germline CDR1 MDHEN, CDR2 SYDVKM. For the CDR3, the DNA is TGTGCCAGCAGTGAACAGGGTCCCTATGGCTACACCTTC. Translation gives CASSEQGPYGYTF.

The chain links TRBV4-2 to TRBJ2-1; D not resolved. Deletions cut 0 bases from V and 4 bases from J, with 10 bases between. This CDR3 comprises 15 residues. The germline gives CDR1 LGHNA, CDR2 YNFKEQ. The CDR3 nucleotides are TGTGCCAGCAGCCAAGAACTATCCCCATACAATGAGCAGTTCTTC. Amino acid sequence: CASSQELSPYNEQFF.

V and J are TRBV5-1 and TRBJ2-1, with TRBD2 identical over 16 bases. The CDR3 has 15 amino acids. CDR1 is SGHRS and CDR2 is YFSETQ in the germline V gene. Trimming took 4 bases from V and 9 from J; bases not matched to a gene: 4. The CDR3 DNA is TGCGCCAGCAGCGGAGGGACTAGCGGGAGGGGTGAGCAGTTCTTC. It codes for CASSGGTSGRGEQFF.

Only a few counts were recorded for this clone. CDR3 sequence (DNA): TGTGCCAGCAGTGGCGGTTGGGGGCAAACCTCCTACGAGCAGTACTTC. Translating it yields CASSGGWGQTSYEQYF. The J gene is TRBJ2-7, the V gene TRBV2, with a tentative D call TRBD1 (6 bases). V was pared by 4 bases and J by 0 bases, with 16 bases between. Germline assignment: CDR1 SNHLY and CDR2 FYNNEI. This CDR3 contains 16 residues.

J is TRBJ1-1 and V is TRBV6-6; possible D gene TRBD1, 5 bases. This CDR3 spans 11 amino acids. Germline V gene sequence: CDR1 MNHNY, CDR2 SVGAGI (reference sequence). Trimming shortened V by 6 bases and J by 8 bases, and 10 bases separated the two germline ends. CDR3 protein: CASSSGGEAFF. The CDR3 region has the DNA TGTGCCAGCAGCTCGGGGGGGGAAGCTTTCTTT.

V usage is TRBV7-2 and J usage is TRBJ1-2; D possibly corresponds to TRBD1 (6 bases). CDR3 length: 14 residues. Germline V gene sequence: CDR1 SGHTA, CDR2 FQGNSA. Trimming stripped 1 base from V and 5 bases from J, with 11 bases between. In DNA, the CDR3 is TGTGCCAGCAGCTTAGGTGGGCAGGGGTATGGCTACACCTTC. Its protein is CASSLGGQGYGYTF.

V usage is TRBV21-1 and J usage is TRBJ1-4; the table's TRBD1 call for D was not verified on the DNA. TRBV21-1 is a known pseudogene. The CDR3 contains 15 residues. CDR3 amino acids: CASSISGTGAEKLFF. In DNA, the CDR3 is TGTGCCAGCAGCATCTCCGGGACAGGGGCCGAAAAACTGTTTTTT.

This sequence joins TRBV2 and TRBJ1-1; D might be TRBD1 (5 bases). This CDR3 contains 14 residues. The V and J ends lost 8 bases and 0 bases respectively, with 13 bases between them. Germline CDR1 and CDR2: SNHLY and FYNNEI. CDR3 region: CASSRGEMNTEAFF. CDR3 in DNA: TGTGCCAGCTCCCGGGGGGAGATGAACACTGAAGCTTTCTTT.

CDR3 sequence: CASSVEGAGGNTIYF. The CDR3 DNA reads TGTGCCAGCAGCGTAGAGGGGGCCGGTGGAAACACCATATATTTT. This chain uses TRBV9 with TRBJ1-3; 7 bases are shared with TRBD1. The CDR3 spans 15 residues. The V and J ends lost 0 bases and 3 bases, in that order; junction bases with no gene match: 3. Germline V CDR1 and CDR2: SGDLS, YYNGEE.

This chain joins TRBV7-3 and TRBJ1-4; TRBD1 might be the D (5 bases). Trimming cost V 5 bases and J 8 bases, with 12 bases left between them. The CDR3 has 13 amino acids. Germline CDR1 reads SGHTA; CDR2 reads FQGTGA. In DNA, the CDR3 is TGTGCCAGCAGCCCTAGCGAGGGGGAAAAACTGTTTTTT. Protein: CASSPSEGEKLFF.

V and J are TRBV5-6 and TRBJ1-3; 7 bases match TRBD1. V was pared by 5 bases and J by 0 bases, with 14 bases of the junction left unmatched. The CDR3 loop spans 18 amino acids. The germline V gene has CDR1 SGHDT and CDR2 YYEEEE. The CDR3 coding sequence is TGTGCCAGCAGTCCCGGGCAGGGGGACTTAAACTCTGGAAACACCATATATTTT. Translated: CASSPGQGDLNSGNTIYF. Complete variable domain (other parts from reference TRBV5-6 and TRBJ1-3): DAGVTQSPTHLIKTRGQQVTLRCSPKSGHDTVSWYQQALGQGPQFIFQYYEEEERQRGNFPDRFSGHQFPNYSSELNVNALLLGDSALYLCASSPGQGDLNSGNTIYFGEGSWLTVV.

For the CDR3, the DNA is TGTGCCACCTCGTCTAGCGGGAGGGCCGGGAGTTCACGCCGCCTGGACCGACAGGCCTACGAGCAGTACTTC. Amino acid sequence: CATSSSGRAGSSRRLDRQAYEQYF. V usage is TRBV15 and J usage is TRBJ2-7, with 12 bases aligning to TRBD2. Germline CDR1 is LNHNV and CDR2 is YYDKDF (reference sequence). Trimming removed 8 bases from V and 2 bases from J; junction bases left unmatched: 34. CDR3 length equals 24 residues. Based on the CDR3 plus reference TRBV15 and TRBJ2-7, the full variable domain is DAMVIQNPRYQVTQFGKPVTLSCSQTLNHNVMYWYQQKSSQAPKLLFHYYDKDFNNEADTPDNFQSRRPNTSFCFLDIRSPGLGDTAMYLCATSSSGRAGSSRRLDRQAYEQYFGPGTRLTVT.

This sequence joins TRBV7-3 and TRBJ1-2; 10 bases line up with TRBD1. CDR3 length equals 15 residues. The V and J ends lost 5 bases and 5 bases, in that order; junction bases with no gene match: 8. CDR1 and CDR2 from the germline V gene are SGHTA and FQGTGA. CDR3 nucleotide sequence: TGTGCCAGCAGCCCCGGGGACAGGGGAGTTTATGGCTACACCTTC. Amino acids: CASSPGDRGVYGYTF. Drawing the rest from reference TRBV7-3 and TRBJ1-2, the complete variable domain is GAGVSQTPSNKVTEKGKYVELRCDPISGHTALYWYRQSLGQGPEFLIYFQGTGAADDSGLPNDRFFAVRPEGSVSTLKIQRTERGDSAVYLCASSPGDRGVYGYTFGSGTRLTVV.

The V gene is TRBV9, the J gene TRBJ1-3, with D unclear. Trimming cost V 0 bases and J 0 bases, with 7 bases left between them. The CDR3 loop spans 15 amino acids. Germline V lookup: CDR1 SGDLS, CDR2 YYNGEE. CDR3 protein: CASSVGVDSGNTIYF. The CDR3 DNA reads TGTGCCAGCAGCGTAGGAGTAGACTCTGGAAACACCATATATTTT.

V is TRBV19 and J is TRBJ1-4, with TRBD1 matching over 8 bases. The ends lost 6 bases at V and 4 bases at J; junction bases unmatched: 7. The CDR3 consists of 15 residues. Germline CDR1 is LNHDA and CDR2 is SQIVND (reference sequence). CDR3 coding DNA: TGTGCCAGTAGCCAATTGACAGGGGATAATGAAAAACTGTTTTTT. It codes for CASSQLTGDNEKLFF.

This clone was detected only once. The V call is TRBV9, the J call TRBJ2-1, with a tentative D call TRBD1 (8 bases). Germline-derived CDR1 and CDR2 are SGDLS and YYNGEE. CDR3 size: 15 residues. V shed 0 bases and J shed 8 bases, with 15 bases lying between them. The CDR3 loop reads CASSVARQGRDEQFF. CDR3 in DNA: TGTGCCAGCAGCGTAGCCAGACAGGGGAGGGATGAGCAGTTCTTC.

This chain joins TRBV7-3 and TRBJ2-2; 7 bases agree with TRBD1. The CDR3 covers 15 residues. Germline lookup yields CDR1 SGHTA and CDR2 FQGTGA. Trimming cost V 5 bases and J 3 bases; bases outside gene matches: 6. This CDR3 reads CASSPGQVYTGELFF. As DNA, the CDR3 is TGTGCCAGCAGCCCCGGACAGGTCTACACCGGGGAGCTGTTTTTT.

This chain uses TRBV4-1 with TRBJ2-1, with TRBD1 as a possible D gene (5 bases). Trimming removed 4 bases at V and 6 bases at J, with 13 bases between. Germline values: CDR1 MGHRA, CDR2 YSYEKL. The CDR3 covers 14 residues. The CDR3 DNA sequence: TGCGCCAGCAGCCGGGGCATGGGTCCCAATGAGCAGTTCTTC. This codes for CASSRGMGPNEQFF.